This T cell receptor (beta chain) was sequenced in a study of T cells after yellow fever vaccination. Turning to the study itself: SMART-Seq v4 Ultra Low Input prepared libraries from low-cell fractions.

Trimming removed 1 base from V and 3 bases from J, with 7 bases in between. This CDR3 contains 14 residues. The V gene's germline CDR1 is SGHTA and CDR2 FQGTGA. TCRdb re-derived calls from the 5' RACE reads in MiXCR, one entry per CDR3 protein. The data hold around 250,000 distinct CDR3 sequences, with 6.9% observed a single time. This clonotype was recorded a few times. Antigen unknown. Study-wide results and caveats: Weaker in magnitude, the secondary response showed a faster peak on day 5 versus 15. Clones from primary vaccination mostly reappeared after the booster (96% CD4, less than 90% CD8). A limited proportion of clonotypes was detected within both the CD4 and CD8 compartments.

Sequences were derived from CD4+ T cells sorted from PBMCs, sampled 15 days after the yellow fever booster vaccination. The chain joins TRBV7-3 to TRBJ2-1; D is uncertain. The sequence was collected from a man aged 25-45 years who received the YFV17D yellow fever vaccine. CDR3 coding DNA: TGTGCCAGCAGCTTAAGCATAGTCTACAATGAGCAGTTCTTC. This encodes CASSLSIVYNEQFF.